A selection of T cell receptor beta chains follows, all from one sample in a study of cytomegalovirus exposure and HLA in healthy donors. Clones were sequenced by immunoSEQ multiplex PCR, and TCRdb holds only the in-frame ones, with some missing. This table has about 78,000 clones, approximately 95% appearing once. What was sequenced was PBMCs. Receptor source: a man aged 18-30 years in good health and CMV-seropositive. The CDR3 runs from the conserved cysteine through the conserved F or W. A D gene is named only where the DNA matches it firmly. Some rows mark clone size as missing; the rest say once, few, many or name a class of expanded clone.

abundance: NA; v_gene: TRBV6-1; j_gene: TRBJ1-4; d_gene: TRBD1; CDR3nt: TGTGCCAGCAGTGCCAAACCTCCGGGACAGGGCAATGAAAAACTGTTTTTT; CDR3aa: CASSAKPPGQGNEKLFF
abundance: NA; v_gene: TRBV11-3; j_gene: TRBJ2-7; d_gene: TRBD2; CDR3nt: TGTGCCAGCAGCCCCCACCGGGGGGGGGACTACGAGCAGTACTTC; CDR3aa: CASSPHRGGDYEQYF
abundance: NA; v_gene: TRBV6-5; j_gene: TRBJ2-3; d_gene: NA; CDR3nt: TGTGCCAGCAGTTACGGAGGGAATACGCAGTATTTT; CDR3aa: CASSYGGNTQYF
abundance: NA; v_gene: TRBV7-3; j_gene: TRBJ2-5; d_gene: TRBD1; CDR3nt: TGTGCCAGCAGCTCCGGTACAGGGGGAGAGACCCAGTACTTC; CDR3aa: CASSSGTGGETQYF
abundance: NA; v_gene: TRBV27; j_gene: TRBJ2-5; d_gene: NA; CDR3nt: TGTGCCAGCAGTTTACACAGGGCCGGCCAAGAGACCCAGTACTTC; CDR3aa: CASSLHRAGQETQYF
abundance: NA; v_gene: TRBV7-2; j_gene: TRBJ2-2; d_gene: TRBD2; CDR3nt: TGTGCCAGCAGCGGGGGACTAGCGGGAGTACCCACCGGGGAGCTGTTTTTT; CDR3aa: CASSGGLAGVPTGELFF
abundance: NA; v_gene: TRBV10-2; j_gene: TRBJ2-7; d_gene: NA; CDR3nt: TGCGCCAGCAGTCGGGGTACTTCCTACGAGCAGTACTTC; CDR3aa: CASSRGTSYEQYF
abundance: NA; v_gene: TRBV5-6; j_gene: TRBJ2-3; d_gene: TRBD2; CDR3nt: TGTGCCAGCAGCTTACTAGCGAACACAGATACGCAGTATTTT; CDR3aa: CASSLLANTDTQYF
abundance: NA; v_gene: TRBV19; j_gene: TRBJ1-1; d_gene: NA; CDR3nt: TGTGCCAGTAGTCCCCCCCATCCTATGAACACTGAAGCTTTCTTT; CDR3aa: CASSPPHPMNTEAFF
abundance: NA; v_gene: TRBV7-9; j_gene: TRBJ1-1; d_gene: NA; CDR3nt: TGTGCCAGCAGCTTACGGGGGGGACGCCCTGAAGCTTTCTTT; CDR3aa: CASSLRGGRPEAFF
abundance: NA; v_gene: TRBV25-1; j_gene: TRBJ1-1; d_gene: NA; CDR3nt: TGTGCCAGCAGTGAGGCCGGGTTTGTCAACACTGAAGCTTTCTTT; CDR3aa: CASSEAGFVNTEAFF
abundance: NA; v_gene: TRBV19; j_gene: TRBJ2-7; d_gene: TRBD2; CDR3nt: TGTGCCAGTAGTATAGGGGGGGGAAACTACGAGCAGTACTTC; CDR3aa: CASSIGGGNYEQYF
abundance: NA; v_gene: TRBV4-1; j_gene: TRBJ2-5; d_gene: TRBD2; CDR3nt: TGCGCCAGCAGCCAAGGAATGTCTAGCGGGGGGAGTTACTTC; CDR3aa: CASSQGMSSGGSYF
abundance: NA; v_gene: TRBV27; j_gene: TRBJ2-1; d_gene: TRBD2; CDR3nt: TGTGCCAGCAGTTTAAGCGGGAGTAGCCAGTTCTTC; CDR3aa: CASSLSGSSQFF
abundance: NA; v_gene: TRBV5-6; j_gene: TRBJ2-7; d_gene: TRBD2; CDR3nt: TGTGCCAGCACCCCGGGGGGGGCAGGGGTCCCCTACGAGCAGTACTTC; CDR3aa: CASTPGGAGVPYEQYF
abundance: NA; v_gene: TRBV9; j_gene: TRBJ1-1; d_gene: NA; CDR3nt: TGTGCCAGCAGCGTAACGGCGGTGAACACTGAAGCTTTCTTT; CDR3aa: CASSVTAVNTEAFF
abundance: NA; v_gene: TRBV10-1; j_gene: TRBJ1-3; d_gene: NA; CDR3nt: TGCGCCAGCATGCCAGGGGACGGAAACACCATATATTTT; CDR3aa: CASMPGDGNTIYF
abundance: NA; v_gene: TRBV7-8; j_gene: TRBJ1-2; d_gene: TRBD1; CDR3nt: TGTGCCAGCAGCAAACGACAGGGGTCCGTTGGAGGCTACACCTTC; CDR3aa: CASSKRQGSVGGYTF
abundance: NA; v_gene: TRBV6-5; j_gene: TRBJ2-2; d_gene: NA; CDR3nt: TGTGCCAGCAGATTTGGCACGGGGTTCACCGGGGAGCTGTTTTTT; CDR3aa: CASRFGTGFTGELFF
abundance: NA; v_gene: TRBV11-2; j_gene: TRBJ1-4; d_gene: TRBD1; CDR3nt: TGTGCCAGCAGCTCTGGACTCACAGGGGGAAATGAAAAACTGTTTTTT; CDR3aa: CASSSGLTGGNEKLFF
abundance: NA; v_gene: TRBV7-2; j_gene: TRBJ2-3; d_gene: NA; CDR3nt: TGTGCCAGCAGCTCACAGGTGGAGGGTACGCAGTATTTT; CDR3aa: CASSSQVEGTQYF
abundance: NA; v_gene: TRBV28; j_gene: TRBJ1-2; d_gene: NA; CDR3nt: TGTGCCAGCAGCCTGCCGAGGGGGGGATTGAACTATGGCTACACCTTC; CDR3aa: CASSLPRGGLNYGYTF
abundance: NA; v_gene: TRBV19; j_gene: TRBJ1-1; d_gene: TRBD1; CDR3nt: TGTGCCAGTAGCCAAGCTCCAGGGGGTCGAGCTTTCTTT; CDR3aa: CASSQAPGGRAFF
abundance: NA; v_gene: TRBV11-2; j_gene: TRBJ2-2; d_gene: NA; CDR3nt: TGTGCCAGCAGCTTATATCTCGGGGAGCTGTTTTTT; CDR3aa: CASSLYLGELFF
abundance: NA; v_gene: TRBV27; j_gene: TRBJ1-5; d_gene: TRBD1; CDR3nt: TGTGCCAGCAGAATGGACAGGGGGCTAAATCAGCCCCAGCATTTT; CDR3aa: CASRMDRGLNQPQHF
abundance: NA; v_gene: TRBV6-5; j_gene: TRBJ2-1; d_gene: NA; CDR3nt: TGTGCCAGCAGTTACAACTCCCTTATTGAGCAGTTCTTC; CDR3aa: CASSYNSLIEQFF
abundance: NA; v_gene: TRBV4-2; j_gene: TRBJ2-5; d_gene: NA; CDR3nt: TGTGCCAGCAGCCCAGGGACACTGGGAGAGACCCAGTACTTC; CDR3aa: CASSPGTLGETQYF
abundance: NA; v_gene: TRBV6-5; j_gene: TRBJ2-5; d_gene: NA; CDR3nt: TGTGCCAGCAGTTACGCGGAGGAGGAGACCCAGTACTTC; CDR3aa: CASSYAEEETQYF
abundance: few; v_gene: TRBV9; j_gene: TRBJ2-7; d_gene: NA; CDR3nt: TGTGCCAGCAGCGGCGGGGGCGGGGAGCAGTACTTC; CDR3aa: CASSGGGGEQYF
abundance: NA; v_gene: TRBV5-1; j_gene: TRBJ2-5; d_gene: TRBD2; CDR3nt: TGCGCCAGCAGCTTGGCCTGGGCGGGAGCAGAGACCCAGTACTTC; CDR3aa: CASSLAWAGAETQYF
abundance: NA; v_gene: TRBV5-1; j_gene: TRBJ2-1; d_gene: NA; CDR3nt: TGCGCCAGCAGCTCGTACTACAATGAGCAGTTCTTC; CDR3aa: CASSSYYNEQFF
abundance: NA; v_gene: TRBV28; j_gene: TRBJ1-5; d_gene: TRBD1; CDR3nt: TGTGCCAGCAGTTTGGGGACAGGGACGAATCAGCCCCAGCATTTT; CDR3aa: CASSLGTGTNQPQHF
abundance: NA; v_gene: TRBV6-5; j_gene: TRBJ2-1; d_gene: NA; CDR3nt: TGTGCCAGCAGTAATACTAGCCCCCTCGGGCAGTTCTTC; CDR3aa: CASSNTSPLGQFF
abundance: NA; v_gene: TRBV30; j_gene: TRBJ1-5; d_gene: TRBD1; CDR3nt: TGTGCCTGGAATCCCGGGACAGGAGAAAGCAATCAGCCCCAGCATTTT; CDR3aa: CAWNPGTGESNQPQHF
abundance: NA; v_gene: TRBV25-1; j_gene: TRBJ1-1; d_gene: NA; CDR3nt: TGTGCCAGCAGTGAATTCTCGGGCACTGAAGCTTTCTTT; CDR3aa: CASSEFSGTEAFF
abundance: NA; v_gene: TRBV4-1; j_gene: TRBJ2-4; d_gene: TRBD2; CDR3nt: TGCGCCAGCAGCCCGGGACTAGCGGGAGGACTAGCCAAAAACATTCAGTACTTC; CDR3aa: CASSPGLAGGLAKNIQYF
abundance: once; v_gene: TRBV2; j_gene: TRBJ1-2; d_gene: TRBD1; CDR3nt: TGTGCCAGCAGTGAAGCCCCTTGGGACAGGGGGCCTCCAAACTATGGCTACACCTTC; CDR3aa: CASSEAPWDRGPPNYGYTF
abundance: NA; v_gene: TRBV11-2; j_gene: TRBJ2-7; d_gene: NA; CDR3nt: TGTGCCAGCAGCGCCTTCTGGTTTATCCGAGGGCAAAGCTCCTACGAGCAGTACTTC; CDR3aa: CASSAFWFIRGQSSYEQYF
abundance: few; v_gene: TRBV19; j_gene: TRBJ2-2; d_gene: TRBD2; CDR3nt: TGTGCCAGTAGTATAGACCGCGGACTAGGAGGCGGGGAGCTGTTTTTT; CDR3aa: CASSIDRGLGGGELFF
abundance: NA; v_gene: TRBV6-4; j_gene: TRBJ2-3; d_gene: TRBD2; CDR3nt: TGTGCCAGCAGTATCCTAGCGGGGGCTAGCACAGATACGCAGTATTTT; CDR3aa: CASSILAGASTDTQYF
abundance: NA; v_gene: TRBV5-1; j_gene: TRBJ2-2; d_gene: TRBD2; CDR3nt: TGCGCCAGCAGCCCGGGACTAGCGGGCGCGAACACCGGGGAGCTGTTTTTT; CDR3aa: CASSPGLAGANTGELFF
abundance: NA; v_gene: TRBV28; j_gene: TRBJ1-5; d_gene: NA; CDR3nt: TGTGCCAGCACCCATGCCAGGTATAGCAATCAGCCCCAGCATTTT; CDR3aa: CASTHARYSNQPQHF
abundance: few; v_gene: TRBV15; j_gene: TRBJ2-2; d_gene: TRBD2; CDR3nt: TGTGCCACCAGCAGAGAAGCGGGAGGGCCCGGGGAGCTGTTTTTT; CDR3aa: CATSREAGGPGELFF
abundance: once; v_gene: TRBV28; j_gene: TRBJ1-5; d_gene: NA; CDR3nt: TGTGCCAGCCTCACTCCCACAGGGAACAATCAGCCCCAGCATTTT; CDR3aa: CASLTPTGNNQPQHF